This entry lists 26 T cell receptor beta chains sequenced from one sample in a study of blood T cell repertoires in COVID-19. Data came from immunoSEQ multiplex PCR; TCRdb stores just in-frame clones and leaves some out. The data hold 110,000 to 150,000 clones, with 88% observed a single time. The specimen sequenced was peripheral blood. All receptors come from a woman aged 45-65 years with acute or convalescent COVID-19.

The rearrangement joins TRBV7-2 to TRBJ1-5; TRBD1 agrees at 7 bases. This CDR3 has 15 residues. CDR1 and CDR2 from the germline V gene are SGHTA and FQGNSA. J was trimmed by 7 bases and V by 1 base; bases with no gene match: 7. This CDR3 is CASSLGGTAYQPQHF. CDR3 in DNA: TGTGCCAGCAGCTTAGGTGGGACAGCTTACCAGCCCCAGCATTTT.

This clone showed up just a few times. The chain combines TRBV15 with TRBJ2-7, with D hard to call. The CDR3 contains 12 residues. The V and J ends lost 1 base and 2 bases respectively, with 3 bases between them. The germline V gene has CDR1 LNHNV and CDR2 YYDKDF (reference sequence). The CDR3 is CATSRGPYEQYF. CDR3 in DNA: TGTGCCACCAGCAGAGGGCCCTACGAGCAGTACTTC.

V is TRBV2 and J is TRBJ2-2; the D gene is possibly TRBD1 (6 bases). Germline V CDR1 and CDR2: SNHLY, FYNNEI. The germline V and J ends were trimmed by 5 bases and 5 bases, with 9 bases remaining between them. The CDR3 spans 13 residues. CDR3 sequence reads: CASSSQGTGELFF. The CDR3 nucleotides are TGTGCCAGCAGTTCACAGGGTACCGGGGAGCTGTTTTTT.

This clone was seen a single time. This rearrangement joins TRBV6-4 to TRBJ2-1; TRBD1 agrees at 7 bases. J was trimmed by 0 bases and V by 5 bases; bases with no gene match: 10. This CDR3 contains 17 residues. Per the germline V gene, CDR1 is MRHNA and CDR2 is SNTAGT. The CDR3 sequence: CASSLDRRRISYNEQFF. The CDR3, as DNA: TGTGCCAGCAGTTTGGACAGGCGCCGCATCTCCTACAATGAGCAGTTCTTC.

V and J are TRBV6-4 and TRBJ2-1, with D unresolved. CDR3 length: 15 residues. V lost 1 base and J lost 4, with 11 bases in between. The germline CDR1 and CDR2 sequences are MRHNA and SNTAGT. The CDR3 DNA reads as TGTGCCAGCAGTGACTGGGCGTCTGGGTACAATGAGCAGTTCTTC. This translates into CASSDWASGYNEQFF.

The chain has TRBV7-9 and TRBJ2-7; the match to TRBD1 covers 9 bases. CDR3 size: 14 residues. CDR1 SEHNR and CDR2 FQNEAQ come from the germline V gene (reference sequence). The junction had 4 bases not matched to a gene; V was cut back by 2 bases and J by 5 bases. The CDR3 protein is CASSLSGQGNEQYF. The DNA of the CDR3 is TGTGCCAGCAGCTTATCGGGACAGGGCAACGAGCAGTACTTC. The full variable domain, with the rest looked up from reference TRBV7-9 and TRBJ2-7, is DTGVSQNPRHKITKRGQNVTFRCDPISEHNRLYWYRQTLGQGPEFLTYFQNEAQLEKSRLLSDRFSAERPKGSFSTLEIQRTEQGDSAMYLCASSLSGQGNEQYFGPGTRLTVT.

J is TRBJ1-3 and V is TRBV7-9, with D hard to call. The V end was cut by 1 base, the J end by 8 bases, with 3 bases between. Germline-derived CDR1 and CDR2 are SEHNR and FQNEAQ (reference sequence). This CDR3 contains 11 residues. The CDR3 region is CASSLGDTIYF. The DNA for the CDR3 is TGTGCCAGCAGCTTAGGAGACACCATATATTTT. Supplemented by reference TRBV7-9 and TRBJ1-3, the full variable domain reads DTGVSQNPRHKITKRGQNVTFRCDPISEHNRLYWYRQTLGQGPEFLTYFQNEAQLEKSRLLSDRFSAERPKGSFSTLEIQRTEQGDSAMYLCASSLGDTIYFGEGSWLTVV.

This chain connects TRBV29-1 to TRBJ1-4; D might be TRBD1 (5 bases). Looked up from germline, CDR1 is SQVTM and CDR2 is ANQGSEA. This CDR3 has 13 amino acids. V was clipped by 7 bases and J by 8 bases, with 17 bases between them. CDR3 protein: CSARVPGLEKLFF. The DNA for the CDR3 is TGCAGCGCCAGGGTCCCCGGGCTGGAAAAACTGTTTTTT.

This clone appeared a single time. The rearrangement links TRBV20-1 to TRBJ1-6; TRBD1 is a possible D gene (5 bases). In germline, CDR1 is DFQATT, CDR2 SNEGSKA (reference sequence). Trimming shortened V by 3 bases and J by 4 bases, and 13 bases separated the two germline ends. This CDR3 comprises 15 residues. CDR3 nucleotide sequence: TGCAGTGCTAGTATTGGAGGGGCTTATAATTCACCCCTCCACTTT. Amino acid sequence: CSASIGGAYNSPLHF.

This clone has just a few counts. V gene TRBV3-1 (or the pseudogene TRBV3-2) combines with J gene TRBJ2-7, with 8 bases fitting TRBD1. Looked up from germline, CDR1 is LGHDT and CDR2 is YNNKEL (reference sequence). The CDR3 totals 11 residues. V was clipped by 8 bases and J by 3 bases; unmatched bases: 0. CDR3: CASGQGYEQYF. CDR3 in DNA: TGTGCCAGCGGACAGGGCTACGAGCAGTACTTC.

The gene calls are TRBV3-1 (or the pseudogene TRBV3-2) and TRBJ2-7; unclear D gene. Trimming took off 2 bases at V and 1 base at J, with 12 bases between the two ends. The CDR3 is 15 amino acids. The V gene's germline CDR1 is LGHDT and CDR2 YNNKEL (reference sequence). The CDR3 spells CASSQTTTPSYEQYF. Here the CDR3 DNA reads TGTGCCAGCAGCCAAACGACGACTCCATCCTACGAGCAGTACTTC.

A few counts support this clone. The chain combines TRBV6-6 with TRBJ1-3; TRBD1 agrees at 7 bases. The V gene end was trimmed by 5 bases and the J gene end by 4 bases; junction bases not matched to a gene: 8. Germline V gives CDR1 MNHNY, CDR2 SVGAGI (reference sequence). This CDR3 comprises 15 residues. Written as DNA, the CDR3 is TGTGCCAGCAGTGCTTGGGACAGCCCAGGAAACACCATATATTTT. It codes for CASSAWDSPGNTIYF.

The chain has TRBV7-9 and TRBJ1-3; 7 nucleotides line up with TRBD1. The length of the CDR3 is 16 residues. CDR1 and CDR2 (germline): SEHNR, FQNEAQ (reference sequence). Losses at the gene ends were 5 bases for V and 0 bases for J; bases not matched to a gene: 7. The CDR3 nucleotides are TGTGCCAGCAGCCGACAGGGTCTTTCCTCTGGAAACACCATATATTTT. Encoded protein: CASSRQGLSSGNTIYF.

V usage is TRBV9 and J usage is TRBJ1-2; D not resolved. Germline V gene data show CDR1 as SGDLS and CDR2 as YYNGEE. The CDR3 contains 15 residues. Trimming removed 2 bases at V and 0 bases at J, with 11 bases between. CDR3 in amino acids: CASSVDTDPNYGYTF. CDR3 nucleotides: TGTGCCAGCAGCGTTGACACCGACCCTAACTATGGCTACACCTTC.

The chain recombines TRBV11-2 with TRBJ2-1; a possible D gene is TRBD1 (6 bases). The CDR3 extends over 16 amino acids. Germline V lookup: CDR1 SGHAT, CDR2 FQNNGV. Trimming removed 0 bases at V and 9 bases at J, with 18 bases between. In DNA, the CDR3 is TGTGCCAGCAGCTTAGAGCCCGGGACATTCATCAGTGAGCAGTTCTTC. It codes for CASSLEPGTFISEQFF.

V is TRBV29-1 and J is TRBJ1-2; maybe TRBD1 (5 bases). The V gene lost 0 bases and the J gene lost 5 bases, with 13 bases spanning the gap. The CDR3 length is 14 residues. Germline V gives CDR1 SQVTM, CDR2 ANQGSEA. CDR3 DNA: TGCAGCGTTGAAGAGGTCAGGGAGGGGTATGGCTACACCTTC. Its translation is CSVEEVREGYGYTF.

J is TRBJ1-1 and V is TRBV7-3; the D is unclear. The V gene lost 8 bases and the J gene lost 1 base, with 11 bases spanning the gap. Germline V gene sequence: CDR1 SGHTA, CDR2 FQGTGA. CDR3 length: 13 residues. CDR3 DNA sequence: TGTGCCAGCGGGCAGAATCAGAACACTGAAGCTTTCTTT. It encodes CASGQNQNTEAFF.

The chain employs TRBV11-3 and TRBJ1-1; D may be TRBD1 (6 bases). Germline lookup yields CDR1 SGHNT and CDR2 YENEEA. Trimming pared 3 bases from V and 3 bases from J, leaving 11 bases between. CDR3 length: 14 residues. CDR3 region: CASSLRGGYTEAFF. The CDR3 nucleotides are TGTGCCAGCAGCTTGAGGGGGGGTTACACTGAAGCTTTCTTT.

This chain joins TRBV27 and TRBJ2-7, with 7 nucleotides matching TRBD1. This CDR3 comprises 15 residues. The J segment lost 2 bases and the V segment lost 4 bases, leaving 8 bases of the junction unmatched. CDR1 is MNHEY and CDR2 is SMNVEV in the germline V gene (reference sequence). The DNA for the CDR3 is TGTGCCAGCAGTTCGCCGGGGACAGTCCCCTACGAGCAGTACTTC. This codes for CASSSPGTVPYEQYF.

The CDR3 sequence is CASQLGGNYGYTF. The CDR3, as DNA: TGTGCCTCTCAGTTAGGGGGCAACTATGGCTACACCTTC. The V gene is TRBV7-9, the J gene TRBJ1-2; TRBD1 matches 7 bases. CDR1 and CDR2 (germline): SEHNR, FQNEAQ (reference sequence). V lost 11 bases to trimming and J lost 2 bases; unmatched junction nucleotides: 8. This CDR3 is 13 amino acids long. Based on the CDR3 plus reference TRBV7-9 and TRBJ1-2, the full variable domain is DTGVSQNPRHKITKRGQNVTFRCDPISEHNRLYWYRQTLGQGPEFLTYFQNEAQLEKSRLLSDRFSAERPKGSFSTLEIQRTEQGDSAMYLCASQLGGNYGYTFGSGTRLTVV.

This sequence joins TRBV29-1 and TRBJ2-1; D possibly corresponds to TRBD1 (5 bases). This CDR3 region has 13 residues. Germline assignment: CDR1 SQVTM and CDR2 ANQGSEA. V lost 4 bases to trimming and J lost 6 bases, with 13 bases between them. CDR3 nucleotide sequence: TGCAGCGTTGGGACACCCTTCGGCAATGAGCAGTTCTTC. Its translation: CSVGTPFGNEQFF.

This clone has only one observation. The chain recombines TRBV29-1 with TRBJ1-1; D is unclear. V lost 7 bases to trimming and J lost 0 bases, with 9 bases between them. Germline lookup yields CDR1 SQVTM and CDR2 ANQGSEA. This CDR3 comprises 12 residues. The CDR3 coding sequence is TGCAGCGCGACTATGCTGAACACTGAAGCTTTCTTT. It yields the protein CSATMLNTEAFF.

The gene calls are TRBV12-3 or TRBV12-4 and TRBJ1-3; D gene uncertain. V was shortened by 8 bases and J by 3 bases, with 11 bases between the two germline ends. CDR3 size: 13 residues. For the CDR3, the DNA is TGTGCCAGCGCGATATTCCATGGAAACACCATATATTTT. This encodes CASAIFHGNTIYF.

The genes are TRBV21-1 and TRBJ2-1; no check of the table's D call, TRBD1, against the DNA was made. TRBV21-1 is a pseudogene segment. The length of the CDR3 is 13 residues. The DNA of the CDR3 is TGTGCCAGCAGCAAAGAAGCAGGCAATGAGCAGTTCTTC. Residues: CASSKEAGNEQFF.

The chain recombines TRBV19 with TRBJ2-1, with D unresolved. V was pared by 5 bases and J by 3 bases, with 8 bases between. Per the germline V gene, CDR1 is LNHDA and CDR2 is SQIVND (reference sequence). This CDR3 is 13 amino acids long. The CDR3 DNA follows: TGTGCCAGTAGTCGGTACGTCTACAATGAGCAGTTCTTC. This translates into CASSRYVYNEQFF.

This clone showed up just a few times. The chain is built from TRBV9 and TRBJ1-1; TRBD1 matches 9 bases. The CDR3 has 14 amino acids. V shed 4 bases, J shed 4 bases, and the junction held 5 bases outside the gene matches. Germline loops: CDR1 SGDLS, CDR2 YYNGEE. Here the CDR3 reads CASSTGTGTTEAFF. The CDR3 DNA sequence: TGTGCCAGCAGCACCGGGACAGGGACCACTGAAGCTTTCTTT. Looking up the rest from reference TRBV9 and TRBJ1-1 gives the full variable domain: DSGVTQTPKHLITATGQRVTLRCSPRSGDLSVYWYQQSLDQGLQFLIQYYNGEERAKGNILERFSAQQFPDLHSELNLSSLELGDSALYFCASSTGTGTTEAFFGQGTRLTVV.